The 30 T cell receptor beta chains presented below share a single source sample, sequenced in a study of molecular identifiers for immune sequencing clone quantification. TCRdb independently ran MiXCR on the PCR reads; one entry per CDR3 protein. The sample shows over 550,000 distinct CDR3 sequences, about 25% of them seen only once. The sample was naive CD8+ T cells from blood, with Jurkat cell RNA spiked in. The subset here: FACS-sorted CD8+CD4-CCR7+CD45RA+ naive T cells. These receptor sequences come from a human donor in good health. Some libraries in this study had Jurkat cell RNA spiked in.

A note on this clonotype: A much larger clonotype is one base distant, so this may be a read error. The rearrangement joins TRBV27 to TRBJ1-1; the match to TRBD1 covers 9 bases. V lost 3 bases and J lost 1; bases outside the gene matches: 3. From germline, CDR1 is MNHEY and CDR2 SMNVEV (reference sequence). CDR3 length equals 15 residues. Here the CDR3 DNA reads TGTGCCAGCAGTTTGGGGACAGGGACGAACACTGAAGCTTTCTTT. Its translation: CASSLGTGTNTEAFF.

This clonotype was counted between two and nine times. The chain uses TRBV30 and TRBJ2-7; TRBD2 agrees at 8 bases. This CDR3 comprises 13 residues. The J segment lost 3 bases and the V segment lost 3 bases, leaving 4 bases of the junction unmatched. Germline V lookup: CDR1 GTSNPN, CDR2 SVGIG (reference sequence). CDR3 DNA: TGTGCCTGGAGCTCGAGCGGGGGCTACGAGCAGTACTTC. Its translation: CAWSSSGGYEQYF.

This clonotype was observed many times. The J gene is TRBJ2-7, the V gene TRBV20-1; D possibly matches TRBD1 or TRBD2 (5 bases each). The germline gives CDR1 DFQATT, CDR2 SNEGSKA (reference sequence). Trimming left V 0 bases short and J 4 bases short, with 13 bases between. The CDR3 is 14 residues long. CDR3 loop: CSARDLKRGYEQYF. The DNA of the CDR3 is TGCAGTGCTAGAGATTTGAAGAGGGGTTACGAGCAGTACTTC.

The chain carries TRBV14 and TRBJ1-6; D remains unclear. V lost 0 bases and J 2 bases, leaving 11 bases between the germline ends. The germline CDR1 and CDR2 sequences are SGHDN and FVKESK. This CDR3 spans 17 amino acids. CDR3 in amino acids: CASSQEELSPYNSPLHF. The CDR3 nucleotides read TGTGCCAGCAGCCAAGAAGAATTATCACCCTATAATTCACCCCTCCACTTT.

Many counts were recorded for this clonotype. This chain connects TRBV3-1 to TRBJ2-4; a possible D gene is TRBD1 (5 bases). V lost 1 base to trimming and J lost 2 bases, with 6 bases between them. The length of the CDR3 is 14 residues. Germline CDR1 and CDR2: LGHDT and YNNKEL (reference sequence). CDR3 protein: CASSQGGTKNIQYF. Here the CDR3 DNA reads TGTGCCAGCAGCCAAGGGGGCACCAAAAACATTCAGTACTTC. The full variable domain, completed using reference TRBV3-1 and TRBJ2-4, is DTAVSQTPKYLVTQMGNDKSIKCEQNLGHDTMYWYKQDSKKFLKIMFSYNNKELIINETVPNRFSPKSPDKAHLNLHINSLELGDSAVYFCASSQGGTKNIQYFGAGTRLSVL.

This clonotype came up a few times. The V gene is TRBV5-4, the J gene TRBJ1-4; 7 nucleotides agree with TRBD1. With V trimmed by 4 bases and J by 1 base, 7 bases remained unmatched. This CDR3 has 16 residues. In germline, CDR1 is SGHNT, CDR2 YYREEE (reference sequence). CDR3 nucleotides: TGTGCCAGCAGCCTGACAGGGTTTGGAACTAATGAAAAACTGTTTTTT. Translating it yields CASSLTGFGTNEKLFF.

The chain links TRBV6-6 to TRBJ2-7; TRBD2 matches 8 bases. The CDR3 is made up of 14 amino acids. Germline assignment: CDR1 MNHNY and CDR2 SVGAGI (reference sequence). J was trimmed by 6 bases and V by 11 bases; bases with no gene match: 15. The CDR3: CARTAPGGGSEQYF. CDR3 in DNA: TGTGCCCGCACCGCACCGGGGGGGGGAAGCGAGCAGTACTTC.

This clonotype has only a few counts. This chain links TRBV28 with TRBJ1-2; the match to TRBD1 covers 8 bases. CDR3 size: 14 residues. Germline assignment: CDR1 MDHEN and CDR2 SYDVKM. V trimming: 8 bases; J trimming: 3 bases; junction bases outside the gene matches: 8. The CDR3 protein is CASGTGGFHYGYTF. Here the CDR3 DNA reads TGTGCCAGCGGTACAGGGGGATTCCACTATGGCTACACCTTC.

V gene TRBV20-1 combines with J gene TRBJ1-2; D not certain. The germline gives CDR1 DFQATT, CDR2 SNEGSKA (reference sequence). Trimming stripped 6 bases from V and 1 base from J, with 12 bases between. CDR3 length equals 13 residues. CDR3 sequence (DNA): TGCAGTGCCCGACCCCCGAATAACTATGGCTACACCTTC. This gives the protein CSARPPNNYGYTF.

The chain has TRBV7-3 and TRBJ2-1; D is unclear. The CDR3 is 17 amino acids. Trimming shortened V by 2 bases and J by 2 bases, and 16 bases separated the two germline ends. CDR1 and CDR2 (germline): SGHTA, FQGTGA. CDR3 DNA: TGTGCCAGCAGCTTACTCCCGTCGGCGCCAGCCTACAATGAGCAGTTCTTC. It translates to CASSLLPSAPAYNEQFF.

This clonotype has ten or more counts. The chain joins TRBV7-2 to TRBJ2-1; D not certain. This CDR3 has 13 amino acids. Trimming left V 5 bases short and J 5 bases short, with 10 bases between. Per germline, CDR1 SGHTA and CDR2 FQGNSA. CDR3 coding DNA: TGTGCCAGCAGCGCCACGGGCCACAATGAGCAGTTCTTC. Translating gives CASSATGHNEQFF.

V and J are TRBV4-3 and TRBJ2-1; 7 positions match TRBD2. Germline CDR1 LGHNA, CDR2 YSLEER. J was trimmed by 8 bases and V by 1 base; bases with no gene match: 8. The CDR3 is made up of 15 amino acids. The CDR3 DNA is TGCGCCAGCAGCCAAGCAACGGGGGGATTTTATGAGCAGTTCTTC. As protein: CASSQATGGFYEQFF.

There are many counts of this clonotype. The chain links TRBV28 to TRBJ2-7; 7 bases agree with TRBD1. The CDR3 is 18 amino acids. The J segment lost 1 base and the V segment lost 2 bases, leaving 14 bases of the junction unmatched. CDR1 is MDHEN and CDR2 is SYDVKM in the germline V gene. The CDR3 bases are TGTGCCAGCAGTTTAGGGTACCCGGGACAGCAAATATCCTACGAGCAGTACTTC. Its translation: CASSLGYPGQQISYEQYF. Drawing the rest from reference TRBV28 and TRBJ2-7, the complete variable domain is DVKVTQSSRYLVKRTGEKVFLECVQDMDHENMFWYRQDPGLGLRLIYFSYDVKMKEKGDIPEGYSVSREKKERFSLILESASTNQTSMYLCASSLGYPGQQISYEQYFGPGTRLTVT.

This clonotype was counted a few times. The V gene is TRBV20-1, the J gene TRBJ2-7; 7 nucleotides agree with TRBD2. CDR3 length: 16 residues. Per the germline V gene, CDR1 is DFQATT and CDR2 is SNEGSKA (reference sequence). Unmatched junction bases numbered 10, after V lost 0 bases and J lost 2 bases. The CDR3: CSARDLVRLAAYEQYF. DNA of the CDR3: TGCAGTGCTAGAGATTTGGTCCGGCTAGCGGCCTACGAGCAGTACTTC.

A remark on this clonotype: A much larger clonotype is one base distant, so this may be a read error. The rearrangement joins TRBV6-5 to TRBJ2-3; 10 bases match TRBD2. With 8 bases clipped from V and 4 bases from J, the junction kept 9 bases outside the gene matches. CDR3 size: 15 residues. Germline values: CDR1 MNHEY, CDR2 SVGAGI. For the CDR3, the DNA is TGTGCCAGCGGGGCTACTAGCGGGACTGCAGATACGCAGTATTTT. Translating gives CASGATSGTADTQYF.

The CDR3 loop is CASSPTTPGSGELFF. CDR3 nucleotide sequence: TGTGCCAGCAGCCCGACGACCCCCGGAAGCGGGGAGCTGTTTTTT. The chain uses TRBV7-9 and TRBJ2-2, with D uncertain. CDR1 and CDR2 from the germline V gene are SEHNR and FQNEAQ (reference sequence). The CDR3 extends over 15 amino acids. Trimming left V 5 bases short and J 7 bases short, with 17 bases between.

In its sample, this clonotype was seen a few times. The chain couples TRBV12-3 or TRBV12-4 to TRBJ1-3; maybe TRBD1 (5 bases). V was clipped by 6 bases and J by 0 bases, with 9 bases between them. The CDR3 is 14 residues long. The chain's CDR3 is CASRGEFSGNTIYF. The CDR3 DNA reads TGTGCCAGCAGGGGGGAGTTCTCTGGAAACACCATATATTTT.

This clonotype has more than one count but fewer than ten. The chain joins TRBV12-3 or TRBV12-4 to TRBJ2-1, with D possibly matching TRBD1 (8 bases). The CDR3 has 18 amino acids. Trimming removed 7 bases at V and 7 bases at J, with 29 bases between. The CDR3: CASTSGGLGQGAWNEQFF. Here the CDR3 DNA reads TGTGCCAGCACTTCCGGGGGGTTGGGTCAGGGGGCATGGAATGAGCAGTTCTTC.

Concerning this clonotype itself: A single base separates this from a much larger clone, so it may be a read error. The chain joins TRBV7-2 to TRBJ2-1; D not resolved. Germline loops: CDR1 SGHTA, CDR2 FQGNSA. This CDR3 region has 15 residues. CDR3 residues: CASSPIPSSYNAQFF. CDR3 nucleotides: TGTGCCAGCAGCCCCATTCCAAGCTCCTACAATGCGCAGTTCTTC.

This clonotype was found a few times. Here the CDR3 DNA reads TGCAGTGCTAGAGATTCTATTGGGGGGAGGTTGCACGAGCAGTACTTC. Protein product: CSARDSIGGRLHEQYF. The rearrangement joins TRBV20-1 to TRBJ2-7, with D tentatively TRBD2 (6 bases). Germline CDR1 and CDR2: DFQATT and SNEGSKA (reference sequence). The CDR3 contains 16 residues. Trimming pared 0 bases from V and 5 bases from J, leaving 20 bases between.

This clonotype was observed many times. The CDR3 reads CASSQQTTDMNTEAFF. DNA for the CDR3: TGCGCCAGCAGCCAACAAACTACAGATATGAACACTGAAGCTTTCTTT. The V gene is TRBV4-1, the J gene TRBJ1-1; unclear D gene. There are 16 residues in the CDR3. CDR1 and CDR2 (germline): MGHRA, YSYEKL. V was clipped by 2 bases and J by 0 bases, with 13 bases between them.

V usage is TRBV7-9 and J usage is TRBJ2-1, with 10 bases matching TRBD2. Germline-derived CDR1 and CDR2 are SEHNR and FQNEAQ (reference sequence). This CDR3 has 16 residues. The ends lost 5 bases at V and 4 bases at J; junction bases unmatched: 8. The CDR3: CASSAKPSGGYNEQFF. The CDR3 DNA sequence: TGTGCCAGCAGCGCCAAGCCTAGCGGGGGTTACAATGAGCAGTTCTTC.

This clonotype was seen only a few times. The rearrangement joins TRBV12-3 or TRBV12-4 to TRBJ1-2; D is unclear. The V end was cut by 4 bases, the J end by 2 bases, with 8 bases between. The CDR3 length is 13 residues. For the CDR3, the DNA is TGTGCCAGCAGTTCCGACAAGAACTATGGCTACACCTTC. Encoded protein: CASSSDKNYGYTF.

The rearrangement links TRBV19 to TRBJ2-2; 9 positions match TRBD1. The CDR3 spans 17 residues. J lost 4 bases, V lost 8 bases, and 14 bases had no gene match. Germline CDR1 and CDR2: LNHDA and SQIVND (reference sequence). The DNA of the CDR3 is TGTGCCAGTGTGGGACAGGGTCAGTCGGTTGGCACCGGGGAGCTGTTTTTT. Translating it yields CASVGQGQSVGTGELFF.

Regarding this clonotype: It may be a read error: a sequence one base away is much more abundant. V and J are TRBV13 and TRBJ2-5; the match to TRBD2 covers 8 bases. V shed 5 bases and J 2 bases; nucleotides not matched to a gene: 10. Germline CDR1 is PRHDT and CDR2 is FYEKMQ (reference sequence). There are 16 residues in the CDR3. CDR3 DNA: TGTGCCAGCAGCGCCCAGGAAGGGACTAGGCAAGAGACCCAGTACTTC. It specifies CASSAQEGTRQETQYF. Looking up the rest from reference TRBV13 and TRBJ2-5 gives the full variable domain: AAGVIQSPRHLIKEKRETATLKCYPIPRHDTVYWYQQGPGQDPQFLISFYEKMQSDKGSIPDRFSAQQFSDYHSELNMSSLELGDSALYFCASSAQEGTRQETQYFGPGTRLLVL.

The chain carries TRBV7-3 and TRBJ2-3, with 13 bases fitting TRBD2. The V and J ends lost 5 bases and 5 bases, in that order; junction bases with no gene match: 16. The CDR3 contains 19 residues. Germline values: CDR1 SGHTA, CDR2 FQGTGA. This CDR3 reads CASSNTPRLAGGGVDTQYF. As DNA, the CDR3 is TGTGCCAGCAGCAACACCCCTAGACTAGCGGGAGGCGGGGTAGATACGCAGTATTTT.

Ten or more counts support this clonotype. The J gene is TRBJ2-3, the V gene TRBV12-5; no clear D gene. There are 14 residues in the CDR3. Germline CDR1 LGHNT, CDR2 FRNRAP. Trimming took 0 bases from V and 5 from J, leaving 9 bases between them. The CDR3 protein is CASGLVRAGDTQYF. Written as DNA, the CDR3 is TGTGCTAGTGGTTTGGTAAGGGCCGGAGATACGCAGTATTTT.

The J gene is TRBJ2-1, the V gene TRBV10-3, with TRBD2 matching 13 bases. Germline CDR1 ENHRY, CDR2 SYGVKD. CDR3 length: 18 amino acids. V was pared by 2 bases and J by 4 bases, with 8 bases of the junction left unmatched. The CDR3 DNA sequence: TGTGCCATCAGTGAGACTAGCGGGAGGGCGGCAACTTACAATGAGCAGTTCTTC. As protein: CAISETSGRAATYNEQFF.

Comments on this clonotype: The junction does not match germline at one end; this may be a read error. This sequence joins TRBV3-1 and TRBJ2-2; 14 nucleotides agree with TRBD2. The germline V gene has CDR1 LGHDT and CDR2 YNNKEL (reference sequence). The CDR3 runs 19 residues. The CDR3 loop is CAGSVGTSGRRFVTGELFF. DNA of the CDR3: TGTGCCGGCAGCGTAGGGACTAGCGGGAGACGTTTTGTCACCGGGGAGCTGTTTTTT.

This clonotype was found a few times. The chain recombines TRBV29-1 with TRBJ2-7; a possible D gene is TRBD1 (6 bases). Germline V gives CDR1 SQVTM, CDR2 ANQGSEA. Trimming pared 6 bases from V and 0 bases from J, leaving 12 bases between. The CDR3 is 13 residues long. The CDR3 DNA reads as TGCAGCGTACGGGACAAGAGCTCCTACGAGCAGTACTTC. The encoded protein is CSVRDKSSYEQYF.